What follows is one TCR beta chain and its context. V was cut by 6 bases and J by 10 bases, with 19 bases left in between. This CDR3 has 14 amino acids. Looked up from germline, CDR1 is SGHTA and CDR2 is FQGNSA. The sample is drawn from a study of TIL therapy for anti-PD-1-resistant metastatic lung cancer. For the study at large: Several tumors were EGFR-mutant and two were ALK-rearranged.

Sequencing used immunoSEQ v3. The table came from immunoSEQ multiplex PCR; TCRdb's copy has only in-frame clones and leaves some out. The repertoire includes about 46,000 clones, about 86% of them detected once, and about 5% sits in the top ten. Indicated time point: pre-treatment sample, taken before nivolumab and TIL therapy. Sequencing used blood, obtained at baseline. This chain uses TRBV7-2 with TRBJ2-1, with D possibly matching TRBD1 (6 bases). This receptor was identified in a person between 30 and 79 years old with non-small cell lung cancer. The CDR3 DNA follows: TGTGCCAGCAGTTTTTCCGGGACATCTGGGGAGCAGTTCTTC. Residues: CASSFSGTSGEQFF. The variable domain in full, completed from reference TRBV7-2 and TRBJ2-1, reads GAGVSQSPSNKVTEKGKDVELRCDPISGHTALYWYRQSLGQGLEFLIYFQGNSAPDKSGLPSDRFSAERTGGSVSTLTIQRTQQEDSAVYLCASSFSGTSGEQFFGPGTRLTVL.